The 12 T cell receptor beta chains given below trace back to one sample, sequenced in a study of shared clonotypes between healthy human individuals. Measured with immunoSEQ multiplex PCR; TCRdb has only the in-frame clones, and not every one. The sample shows around 1,100,000 clones, 60% to 80% of them seen only once. Sequencing was carried out using memory CD4+ T cells from PBMCs. As to subset: CD45RA-negative fraction. Receptors originate from a man between 18 and 35 years old in good health. Some clones in this sample may be carry-over from other donors' samples.

The J gene is TRBJ1-6, the V gene TRBV13; 8 bases match TRBD1. Germline loops: CDR1 PRHDT, CDR2 FYEKMQ (reference sequence). This CDR3 spans 14 amino acids. Losses at the gene ends were 4 bases for V and 7 bases for J; bases not matched to a gene: 3. The CDR3 DNA reads TGTGCCAGCAGCTCCCGACAGGGGAATTCACCCCTCCACTTT. Amino acids: CASSSRQGNSPLHF.

V gene TRBV9 combines with J gene TRBJ2-3; 8 nucleotides match TRBD2. The germline CDR1 and CDR2 sequences are SGDLS and YYNGEE. The ends lost 4 bases at V and 5 bases at J; junction bases unmatched: 12. This CDR3 region has 16 residues. CDR3 sequence: CASSLTAGGRGDTQYF. The CDR3 DNA sequence: TGTGCCAGCAGCCTAACGGCGGGAGGACGAGGAGATACGCAGTATTTT.

The chain is built from TRBV11-3 and TRBJ2-3; D assignment may be TRBD1 or TRBD2 (5 bases each). V lost 5 bases and J 4 bases, leaving 10 bases between the germline ends. This CDR3 contains 13 residues. CDR1 SGHNT and CDR2 YENEEA come from the germline V gene. CDR3 nucleotides: TGTGCCAGCAGCCCCGGGGCTGCAGATACGCAGTATTTT. Its translation: CASSPGAADTQYF.

This clone was recorded many times. The chain has TRBV16 and TRBJ1-5; a possible D gene is TRBD1 (6 bases). CDR3 length: 15 amino acids. The V and J ends lost 1 base and 2 bases respectively, with 9 bases between them. CDR1 is KGHSY, CDR2 FQNENV, per germline. CDR3 amino acids: CASSQLGGGNQPQHF. The DNA of the CDR3 is TGTGCCAGCAGCCAATTAGGGGGAGGCAATCAGCCCCAGCATTTT.

This chain uses TRBV28 with TRBJ1-3, with a weak D call TRBD1 (5 bases). This CDR3 spans 16 amino acids. V lost 1 base to trimming and J lost 2 bases, with 12 bases between them. Germline V gives CDR1 MDHEN, CDR2 SYDVKM. The DNA of the CDR3 is TGTGCCAGCAGTTTATCGGGGACGCGGGCTGGAAACACCATATATTTT. Residues: CASSLSGTRAGNTIYF.

The DNA of the CDR3 is TGTGCCAGCTCACCGGACAGGGTGAGGACTGAAGCTTTCTTT. Translation gives CASSPDRVRTEAFF. The chain uses TRBV18 and TRBJ1-1; TRBD1 aligns across 8 bases. The V segment lost 3 bases and the J segment 5 bases; nucleotides outside the gene matches: 5. The CDR3 consists of 14 residues. Germline assignment: CDR1 KGHSH and CDR2 LQKENI.

With respect to this clone: At the DNA level, this CDR3 is encoded by other sequences in the same sample as well. The genes are TRBV5-6 and TRBJ2-5; TRBD2 is a possible D gene (5 bases). CDR1 is SGHDT and CDR2 is YYEEEE in the germline V gene. CDR3 size: 13 residues. Trimming shortened V by 4 bases and J by 4 bases, and 11 bases separated the two germline ends. The CDR3 region is CASSRGRVETQYF. CDR3 bases: TGTGCCAGCAGCCGAGGGAGAGTAGAGACCCAGTACTTC.

The chain joins TRBV5-1 to TRBJ2-3; 11 bases line up with TRBD1. The CDR3 has 16 amino acids. The V gene end was trimmed by 6 bases and the J gene end by 2 bases; junction bases not matched to a gene: 8. Looked up from germline, CDR1 is SGHRS and CDR2 is YFSETQ. CDR3 sequence: CASTGRTGGITDTQYF. The CDR3 nucleotides are TGCGCCAGCACCGGACGGACAGGGGGCATCACAGATACGCAGTATTTT.

The chain uses TRBV6-6 and TRBJ2-5; a weak D match, TRBD2 (5 bases). The CDR3 has 14 residues. Trimming removed 6 bases at V and 7 bases at J, with 18 bases between. The germline V gene encodes CDR1 MNHNY and CDR2 SVGAGI (reference sequence). The CDR3 here is CASSGERVTVTQYF. The CDR3 coding sequence is TGTGCCAGCAGCGGGGAACGGGTAACCGTGACCCAGTACTTC.

This clone was seen a handful of times. CDR3 sequence reads: CASSLTRDRGEQYF. The CDR3 region has the DNA TGTGCCAGCAGCTTAACAAGGGACAGGGGCGAGCAGTACTTC. The chain joins TRBV11-1 to TRBJ2-7, with TRBD1 identical over 10 bases. This CDR3 region has 14 residues. CDR1 and CDR2 (germline): SGHAT, FQDESV (reference sequence). V gave up 2 bases and J gave up 6 bases; unmatched junction bases: 4.

In its sample, this clone was seen a few times. The chain joins TRBV11-2 to TRBJ1-2, with D perhaps matching TRBD1 (6 bases). This CDR3 is 17 amino acids long. Per the germline V gene, CDR1 is SGHAT and CDR2 is FQNNGV. The V gene lost 5 bases and the J gene lost 6 bases, with 25 bases spanning the gap. CDR3 bases: TGTGCCAGCAGCCCATGGGGGGTCAACAGGGATCCAGATGGCTACACCTTC. Amino acids: CASSPWGVNRDPDGYTF.

This clone was detected a few times. V gene TRBV11-2 combines with J gene TRBJ1-3; no clear D. V was clipped by 0 bases and J by 8 bases, with 8 bases between them. Germline CDR1 and CDR2: SGHAT and FQNNGV. The CDR3 is 13 amino acids. In nucleotides, the CDR3 is TGTGCCAGCAGCTTAGAACGGTGGGACACCATATATTTT. Translated, it gives CASSLERWDTIYF.